This T cell receptor beta chain was found in a study of T cell clonotyping in hematopoietic cell transplantation. A note on this clone: Antigen: not known.

CDR1 SQVTM and CDR2 ANQGSEA come from the germline V gene. Trimming removed 1 base at V and 5 bases at J, with 5 bases between. The CDR3 totals 11 residues. The repertoire was sequenced with immunoSEQ multiplex PCR; TCRdb's copy has only in-frame clones and lacks some. The sample holds 25,000 to 30,000 clones, about 90% seen once. Study-level findings and limits: Pathologically expanded recipient clonotypes increased progressively from day 30 to day 180 as diversity fell. Graft donor and pretransplant recipient Inverse Simpson Index values predicted broader posttransplant TCR diversity.

The clonotype originates from a female patient aged 45-65 years who had an allogeneic stem cell transplant from a related donor, so the T cells may come from the graft donor. Some clones in this sample may be carry-over from other donors' samples. V is TRBV29-1 and J is TRBJ2-5, with D unclear. The sequencing here drew on PBMCs, taken 100 days after allogeneic stem cell transplant. CDR3 DNA: TGCAGCGTTGAAGCCGGGGAGACCCAGTACTTC. As protein: CSVEAGETQYF.